This T cell receptor beta chain was profiled in a study of blood T cells in healthy people across ages. Overall study findings and caveats: The study found more naive CD4+ cells and higher diversity in long-lived than aged donors.

Every donor provided around 10 milliliters of peripheral blood. Every sample yielded at least 6.5 million isolated PBMCs. Per individual sample, total RNA of at least 6 micrograms was extracted. In this sample, this clonotype turned up many times. The antigen is undetermined. A second PCR of roughly 7 to 11 cycles used a sample-barcoded 5' primer and a J-beta primer mix. TCRdb itself ran the 5' RACE reads through MiXCR, one entry per CDR3 protein. This table holds fewer than 1,000,000 distinct CDR3 sequences, 40% to 50% found once. Germline loops: CDR1 MNHEY, CDR2 SVGAGI. CDR3 length equals 16 residues. The V segment lost 6 bases and the J segment 5 bases; nucleotides outside the gene matches: 14.

This chain joins TRBV6-5 and TRBJ2-7, with 9 nucleotides matching TRBD1. The TCR originated in a man between 60 and 75 years old in good health. The sequencing sample was made of blood. The CDR3 nucleotides are TGTGCCAGCAGCTCCCAACCGGGACAGGGTAGGCACGAGCAGTACTTC. Amino acid sequence: CASSSQPGQGRHEQYF.